The next 13 T cell receptor beta chains were all read from a single sample in a study of blood T cells in healthy people across ages. A J-beta primer mix and a sample-barcoded 5' primer were used in a second PCR of roughly 6 to 11 cycles. TCRdb reprocessed the 5' RACE reads with MiXCR, giving one entry per CDR3 protein. The sample consists of some 900,000 distinct CDR3 sequences, 45% to 50% of them appearing once. Sample: blood. The receptors originated from a man in his thirties or forties in good health.

V is TRBV20-1 and J is TRBJ2-7; perhaps D is TRBD1 or TRBD2 (5 bases each). The J call could be wrong; TRBJ2-5 is a better fit for the DNA end. This CDR3 has 14 residues. CDR1 and CDR2 from the germline V gene are DFQATT and SNEGSKA (reference sequence). The CDR3 loop is CSARPGTRGETQYF. In DNA, the CDR3 is TGCAGTGCTCGACCGGGGACCAGAGGCGAGACCCAGTACTTC.

The chain uses TRBV29-1 and TRBJ1-4, with 7 positions matching TRBD1. The length of the CDR3 is 17 residues. Germline CDR1 is SQVTM and CDR2 is ANQGSEA. V dropped 0 bases and J dropped 3; count of bases not matched to a gene: 10. CDR3 sequence: CSVEEGRGLLANEKLFF. The CDR3 DNA follows: TGCAGCGTTGAAGAGGGTAGGGGGCTGTTGGCTAATGAAAAACTGTTTTTT.

The gene calls are TRBV7-2 and TRBJ2-5; TRBD1 aligns across 10 bases. Germline V gene sequence: CDR1 SGHTA, CDR2 FQGNSA. V was pared by 5 bases and J by 4 bases, with 4 bases of the junction left unmatched. There are 14 residues in the CDR3. For the CDR3, the DNA is TGTGCCAGCAGCACGGACAGGGGGAGAGAGACCCAGTACTTC. Protein: CASSTDRGRETQYF.

J is TRBJ2-4 and V is TRBV6-1, with a tentative D call TRBD2 (5 bases). The J call may be in error: the DNA end matches TRBJ2-7 better. Germline V gene sequence: CDR1 MNHNS, CDR2 SASEGT. This CDR3 has 12 residues. The CDR3 sequence: CASIGVTYEQYF. The DNA for the CDR3 is TGTGCCAGCATCGGGGTGACCTACGAGCAGTACTTC.

The sample holds a few counts of this clonotype. The CDR3 bases are TGTGCCTTAGGGATGGCAGGGAGGTACGAGCAGTACTTC. Protein sequence: CALGMAGRYEQYF. The chain couples TRBV6-1 to TRBJ2-7, with a tentative D call TRBD2 (6 bases). Trimming shortened V by 11 bases and J by 4 bases, and 18 bases separated the two germline ends. Per the germline V gene, CDR1 is MNHNS and CDR2 is SASEGT. The CDR3 sequence is 13 residues long.

The count of this clonotype is one. The chain carries TRBV29-1 and TRBJ1-1, with a weak D call TRBD1 (5 bases). CDR3 length: 15 residues. Germline assignment: CDR1 SQVTM and CDR2 ANQGSEA. Trimming took 0 bases from V and 5 from J, leaving 16 bases between them. CDR3 region: CSVEDWGGESTEAFF. CDR3 bases: TGCAGCGTTGAAGATTGGGGAGGGGAATCAACTGAAGCTTTCTTT.

This clonotype was counted only a few times. V and J are TRBV7-2 and TRBJ1-5, with D maybe TRBD1 (6 bases). Per germline, CDR1 SGHTA and CDR2 FQGNSA. This CDR3 has 15 amino acids. The V gene lost 5 bases and the J gene lost 4 bases, with 15 bases spanning the gap. In DNA, the CDR3 is TGTGCCAGCAGCCCACAGGGACGGACTAATCAGCCCCAGCATTTT. Protein sequence: CASSPQGRTNQPQHF.

This clonotype was counted between two and nine times. This chain links TRBV7-3 with TRBJ2-7; 9 nucleotides line up with TRBD2. Germline lookup yields CDR1 SGHTA and CDR2 FQGTGA. CDR3 size: 13 residues. Trimming took 5 bases from V and 6 from J; bases not matched to a gene: 5. The CDR3 DNA sequence: TGTGCCAGCAGCGTGGGACTAGCTGGCGAGCAGTACTTC. It is translated as CASSVGLAGEQYF.

There are a few counts of this clonotype. The chain combines TRBV7-6 with TRBJ2-3; D gene unclear. V was clipped by 3 bases and J by 0 bases, with 7 bases between them. The CDR3 loop spans 14 amino acids. Germline V gene lookup returns CDR1 SGHVS and CDR2 FNYEAQ. The CDR3 DNA sequence: TGTGCCAGCAGCTTCCGGATCAGCACAGATACGCAGTATTTT. This codes for CASSFRISTDTQYF.

The J gene is TRBJ1-1, the V gene TRBV5-6; D possibly corresponds to TRBD1 (5 bases). V dropped 3 bases and J dropped 7 bases, with 13 bases sitting between them. Germline V gene lookup returns CDR1 SGHDT and CDR2 YYEEEE. This CDR3 contains 13 residues. CDR3 residues: CASSWLGEDEAFF. For the CDR3, the DNA is TGTGCCAGCAGCTGGCTAGGGGAGGATGAAGCTTTCTTT.

This clonotype was counted between two and nine times. The V and J genes are TRBV4-2 and TRBJ1-2; TRBD1 aligns across 8 bases. Germline-derived CDR1 and CDR2 are LGHNA and YNFKEQ. This CDR3 comprises 17 residues. The V and J ends lost 0 bases and 2 bases, in that order; junction bases with no gene match: 8. This CDR3 is CASSQDLTHRGNYGYTF. DNA of the CDR3: TGTGCCAGCAGCCAAGATCTTACCCACAGGGGGAACTATGGCTACACCTTC.

This clonotype was recorded a few times. The chain is built from TRBV21-1 and TRBJ2-5; TRBD1 was called by the table and not checked on the DNA. The tail of the sequence fits TRBJ2-7 better, so the J call may be wrong. TRBV21-1 is flagged as a pseudogene. The CDR3 has 17 amino acids. CDR3: CASRFKVVQGSDYEQYF. The CDR3 DNA follows: TGTGCCAGCAGGTTTAAGGTAGTACAGGGTTCTGATTACGAGCAGTACTTC.

The chain combines TRBV30 with TRBJ2-1; D gene uncertain. The V gene lost 3 bases and the J gene lost 1 base, with 4 bases spanning the gap. Germline V lookup: CDR1 GTSNPN, CDR2 SVGIG (reference sequence). This CDR3 is 12 amino acids long. CDR3 DNA sequence: TGTGCCTGGAGGCCTTCCTACAATGAGCAGTTCTTC. Amino acid sequence: CAWRPSYNEQFF.